The rows below give T cell receptor beta chains drawn from one sample of a study of shared clonotypes between healthy human individuals. Generated by immunoSEQ multiplex PCR, the TCRdb table keeps only in-frame clones and is missing some. The sample has over a million clones, around 74% seen once. Sequenced sample: memory CD4+ T cells sorted from blood. The receptors were gathered from a man between 18 and 29 years old in good health. CDR3s include the opening cysteine and the closing phenylalanine or tryptophan. The order of the fields is J gene, clone size, D gene, V gene, CDR3 protein, CDR3 DNA. The D gene is left open where the match is weak. Clone size is stated in some rows and not others, as once, few, many or a class when expanded.

TRBJ1-3,few,.,TRBV28,CASSTYRLGRSGNTIYF,TGTGCCAGCAGTACCTATCGATTGGGGCGCTCTGGAAACACCATATATTTT
TRBJ2-7,few,.,TRBV20-1,CSAGLLYEQYF,TGCAGTGCTGGGCTTCTCTACGAGCAGTACTTC
TRBJ1-4,.,.,TRBV5-1,CASSLGRRNEKLFF,TGCGCCAGCAGCTTGGGCCGGAGAAATGAAAAACTGTTTTTT
TRBJ1-3,.,.,TRBV9,CASSVAGTGNTIYF,TGTGCCAGCAGCGTAGCGGGGACTGGAAACACCATATATTTT
TRBJ2-6,.,.,TRBV6-1,CASRIDLVLTF,TGTGCCAGCAGGATAGATCTCGTCCTGACTTTC
TRBJ2-5,.,TRBD1,TRBV7-9,CASSLAGTESQYF,TGTGCCAGCAGCTTAGCGGGGACAGAATCCCAGTACTTC
TRBJ2-7,.,.,TRBV30,CAWSFLVTYEQYF,TGTGCCTGGAGTTTCCTGGTTACGTACGAGCAGTACTTC
TRBJ1-4,.,.,TRBV7-2,CASSLYIQTNEKLFF,TGTGCCAGCAGCTTATATATACAGACAAATGAAAAACTGTTTTTT
TRBJ1-2,.,.,TRBV6-5,CASSYWGEGGYGYTF,TGTGCCAGCAGTTACTGGGGGGAGGGCGGCTATGGCTACACCTTC
TRBJ2-5,few,.,TRBV5-1,CASSTIQEETQYF,TGCGCCAGCAGCACAATCCAGGAGGAGACCCAGTACTTC
TRBJ2-5,.,.,TRBV7-2,CASSLFEETQYF,TGTGCCAGCAGCTTATTCGAGGAGACCCAGTACTTC
TRBJ1-5,.,.,TRBV7-8,CASSLGHTDRNQPQHF,TGTGCCAGCAGCTTAGGTCACACGGACCGCAATCAGCCCCAGCATTTT
TRBJ2-3,.,TRBD1,TRBV28,CASSPVMGTGSTDTQYF,TGTGCCAGCAGTCCCGTAATGGGGACAGGGAGCACAGATACGCAGTATTTT
TRBJ2-1,.,TRBD1,TRBV6-6,CASRDRGGNEQFF,TGTGCCAGCAGGGACAGGGGAGGCAATGAGCAGTTCTTC
TRBJ2-3,.,TRBD2,TRBV7-2,CASSLRLAGSSTDTQYF,TGTGCCAGCAGCCTACGACTAGCGGGGTCTAGCACAGATACGCAGTATTTT
TRBJ2-2,.,.,TRBV18,CASSPPWGTGELFF,TGTGCCAGCTCACCACCATGGGGTACCGGGGAGCTGTTTTTT
TRBJ1-1,.,.,TRBV21-1,CASSIRQARDAFF,TGTGCCAGCAGCATCCGACAGGCCCGGGATGCTTTCTTT
TRBJ1-1,.,.,TRBV5-1,CASSGYDSTEAFF,TGCGCCAGCAGCGGCTATGATTCCACTGAAGCTTTCTTT
TRBJ1-2,.,TRBD1,TRBV19,CASSPGTGWYGYTF,TGTGCCAGTAGCCCTGGGACAGGGTGGTATGGCTACACCTTC
TRBJ1-2,.,TRBD1,TRBV4-1,CASSQSGGPGYGYTF,TGCGCCAGCAGCCAGTCAGGGGGGCCGGGCTATGGCTACACCTTC
TRBJ1-2,.,.,TRBV30,CALDPAYGYTF,TGTGCCCTCGACCCGGCCTATGGCTACACCTTC
TRBJ2-7,.,.,TRBV5-1,CASSLAGYYEQYF,TGCGCCAGCAGCTTGGCGGGTTACTACGAGCAGTACTTC
TRBJ2-3,.,.,TRBV10-3,CATKPGEGTDTQYF,TGTGCCACTAAGCCGGGAGAAGGCACAGATACGCAGTATTTT